This is a list of T cell receptor beta chains from one sample in a study of cytomegalovirus exposure and HLA in healthy donors. Libraries were prepared by immunoSEQ multiplex PCR; TCRdb keeps only in-frame clonotypes and omits some of them. Among 140,000 to 150,000 clones listed, 75% to 85% were seen once. Sequenced material: PBMCs. These receptors were collected from a middle-aged man in good health and CMV-seronegative. CDR3s include the opening cysteine and the closing phenylalanine or tryptophan. Fields, in order: clone size, V gene, D gene, J gene, CDR3 protein, CDR3 DNA. D genes are given only for firm matches. Only part of the rows carry a size: once, few, many, or a class if the clone is expanded.

>NA|TRBV15|TRBD2|TRBJ2-1
CATSRDLAGGTNEQFF
TGTGCCACCAGCCGAGACTTAGCGGGGGGGACAAATGAGCAGTTCTTC
>NA|TRBV27|TRBD2|TRBJ2-3
CASIGSGDPTDTQYF
TGTGCCAGCATTGGCAGCGGGGATCCTACAGATACGCAGTATTTT
>NA|TRBV6-6|NA|TRBJ1-1
CASSSSQGNTEAFF
TGTGCCAGCAGTTCATCACAGGGGAACACTGAAGCTTTCTTT
>few|TRBV4-1|TRBD1|TRBJ1-3
CASSQGTGTSGNTIYF
TGCGCCAGCAGCCAAGGGACAGGGACCTCTGGAAACACCATATATTTT
>NA|TRBV4-1|TRBD1|TRBJ2-1
CASSQGDRDPHNEQFF
TGCGCCAGCAGCCAAGGGGACAGGGACCCTCACAATGAGCAGTTCTTC
>NA|TRBV5-4|NA|TRBJ2-7
CASSWGAGRSYEQYF
TGTGCCAGCAGCTGGGGCGCAGGCCGCTCCTACGAGCAGTACTTC
>NA|TRBV19|TRBD1|TRBJ1-5
CASRMGTGVSQPQHF
TGTGCCAGTAGGATGGGGACAGGGGTGAGTCAGCCCCAGCATTTT
>few|TRBV7-9|NA|TRBJ2-5
CASSKLATQYF
TGTGCCAGCAGCAAACTTGCGACCCAGTACTTC
>NA|TRBV13|TRBD1|TRBJ1-2
CASSSRDRGYGYTF
TGTGCCAGCAGCTCCCGGGACAGGGGTTATGGCTACACCTTC
>NA|TRBV19|NA|TRBJ1-1
CASSIAPGVGTEAFF
TGTGCCAGTAGTATAGCTCCAGGGGTAGGCACTGAAGCTTTCTTT
>NA|TRBV9|NA|TRBJ2-7
CASSTRDTPTYEQYF
TGTGCCAGCAGCACGAGGGACACGCCGACCTACGAGCAGTACTTC
>NA|TRBV5-1|NA|TRBJ2-5
CASSLRQPQETQYF
TGCGCCAGCAGCTTGAGACAGCCTCAAGAGACCCAGTACTTC
>NA|TRBV6-1|NA|TRBJ2-5
CASSERETQYF
TGTGCCAGCAGTGAGAGGGAGACCCAGTACTTC
>few|TRBV2|TRBD1|TRBJ1-1
CASSGGTGAGNTEAFF
TGTGCCAGCAGTGGAGGGACAGGGGCGGGGAACACTGAAGCTTTCTTT
>NA|TRBV19|TRBD1|TRBJ2-2
CASSRDRTNTGELFF
TGTGCCAGTAGTCGGGACAGGACGAACACCGGGGAGCTGTTTTTT